This TCR beta chain was found in a study of CD8 T cells in Susac syndrome. Study-wide points: CD4+ repertoires of Susac syndrome patients lacked detectable clonal expansion.

On this clonotype itself: Its antigen is unidentified.

The CDR3 runs 14 residues. The V end was cut by 4 bases, the J end by 5 bases, with 14 bases between. Germline-derived CDR1 and CDR2 are DFQATT and SNEGSKA (reference sequence). cDNA came from roughly 0.47 to 1 ug RNA primed by random hexamers. A multiplex approach, immunoSEQ multiplex PCR, amplified TCR beta CDR3 across 54 Vbeta and 13 Jbeta. TCRdb reanalysed the immunoSEQ multiplex PCR reads using MiXCR and keeps one entry per CDR3 protein. The sample consists of around 140,000 distinct CDR3 sequences, roughly 94% of them appearing once. What was sequenced was CD4+ T cells from PBMCs. The TCR originated in a human donor with Susac syndrome. This sequence joins TRBV20-1 and TRBJ1-4; a possible D gene is TRBD1 (5 bases). DNA of the CDR3: TGCAGTGCTACCACAGGTGAACTCAATGAAAAACTGTTTTTT. Translating gives CSATTGELNEKLFF.